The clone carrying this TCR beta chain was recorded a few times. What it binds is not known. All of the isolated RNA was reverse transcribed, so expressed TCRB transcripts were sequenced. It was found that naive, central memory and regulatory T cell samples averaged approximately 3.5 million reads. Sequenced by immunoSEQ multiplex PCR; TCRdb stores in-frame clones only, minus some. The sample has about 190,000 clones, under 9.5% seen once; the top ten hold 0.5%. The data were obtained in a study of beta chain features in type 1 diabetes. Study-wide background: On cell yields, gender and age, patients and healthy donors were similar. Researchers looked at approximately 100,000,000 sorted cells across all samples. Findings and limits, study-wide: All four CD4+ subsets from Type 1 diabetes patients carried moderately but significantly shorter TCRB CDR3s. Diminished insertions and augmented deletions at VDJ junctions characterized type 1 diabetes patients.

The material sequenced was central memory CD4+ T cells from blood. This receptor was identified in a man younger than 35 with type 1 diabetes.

As DNA, the CDR3 is TGTGCCAGCAGCCCCACCCGACTAGTCGCGGAGACCCAGTACTTC. Its protein is CASSPTRLVAETQYF. The chain combines TRBV9 with TRBJ2-5; weak D call: TRBD2 (6 bases). Germline lookup yields CDR1 SGDLS and CDR2 YYNGEE. The CDR3 sequence is 15 residues long. The V end lost 4 bases, the J end lost 5 bases, and 18 bases lay between the germline ends.